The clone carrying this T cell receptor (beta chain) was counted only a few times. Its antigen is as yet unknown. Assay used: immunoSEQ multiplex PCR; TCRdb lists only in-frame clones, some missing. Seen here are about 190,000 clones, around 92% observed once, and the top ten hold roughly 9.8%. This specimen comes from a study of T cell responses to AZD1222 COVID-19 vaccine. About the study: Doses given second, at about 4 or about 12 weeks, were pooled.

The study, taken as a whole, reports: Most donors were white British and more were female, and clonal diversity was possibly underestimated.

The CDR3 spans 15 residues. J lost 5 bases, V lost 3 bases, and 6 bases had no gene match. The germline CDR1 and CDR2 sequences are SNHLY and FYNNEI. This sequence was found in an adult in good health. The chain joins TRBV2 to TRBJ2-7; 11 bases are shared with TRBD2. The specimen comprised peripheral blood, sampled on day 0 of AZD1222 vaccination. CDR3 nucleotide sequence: TGTGCCAGCAGTGACATGGGACTAGCGGAGCACGAGCAGTACTTC. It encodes CASSDMGLAEHEQYF.